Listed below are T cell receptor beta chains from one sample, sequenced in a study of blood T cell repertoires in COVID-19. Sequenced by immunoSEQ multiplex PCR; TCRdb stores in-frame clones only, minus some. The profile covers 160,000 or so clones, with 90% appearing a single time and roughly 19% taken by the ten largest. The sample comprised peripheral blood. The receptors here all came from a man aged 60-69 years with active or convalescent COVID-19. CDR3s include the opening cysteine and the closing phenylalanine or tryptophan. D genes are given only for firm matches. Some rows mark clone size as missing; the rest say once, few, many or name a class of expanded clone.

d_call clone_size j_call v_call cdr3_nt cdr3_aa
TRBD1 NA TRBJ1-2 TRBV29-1 TGCAGCGACGGGACAGGGTACAACTATGGCTACACCTTC CSDGTGYNYGYTF
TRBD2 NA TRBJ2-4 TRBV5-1 TGCGCCAGCAGTCGTGGCGAGACTAGCGGGGGGGCCAGAAACATTCAGTACTTC CASSRGETSGGARNIQYF
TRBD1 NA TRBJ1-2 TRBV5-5 TGTGCCAGCAGCCCGACAGGGGAAGGCTATGGCTACACCTTC CASSPTGEGYGYTF
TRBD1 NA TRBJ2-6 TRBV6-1 TGTGCCAGCAGTGACCGGACAGGGACTGGGGCCAACGTCCTGACTTTC CASSDRTGTGANVLTF
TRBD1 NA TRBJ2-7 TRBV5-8 TGTGCCAGCAGCCTCGGACAGGGGAGTTACGAGCAGTACTTC CASSLGQGSYEQYF
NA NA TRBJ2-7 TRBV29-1 TGCAGCGTTGAAGGTACGAGGGAGCAGTACTTC CSVEGTREQYF
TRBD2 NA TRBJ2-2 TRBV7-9 TGTGCCAGCAGCCCGTCATTTAGGACTAGCGGGAGGAGGGCCGGGGAGCTGTTTTTT CASSPSFRTSGRRAGELFF
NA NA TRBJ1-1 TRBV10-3 TGTGCCATCAGTGAGTCGGAGGGTGCCACTGAAGCTTTCTTT CAISESEGATEAFF
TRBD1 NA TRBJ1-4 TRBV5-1 TGCGCCAGCAGCTTCGGACAGGGTATAACTACTGAAAAACTGTTTTTT CASSFGQGITTEKLFF
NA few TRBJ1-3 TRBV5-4 TGTGCCAGCAGCTTGGGGGGGACTTCCCGCGGAAACACCATATATTTT CASSLGGTSRGNTIYF
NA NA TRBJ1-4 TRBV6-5 TGTGCCAGCAGGCAGGGGTTGAGGGCTAATGAAAAACTGTTTTTT CASRQGLRANEKLFF
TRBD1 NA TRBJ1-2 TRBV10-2 TGCGCCAGCAGGCGGGACAGAACGACTAACTATGGCTACACCTTC CASRRDRTTNYGYTF
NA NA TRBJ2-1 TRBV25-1 TGTGCCACCTCAAAAACTTCCTACAATGAGCAGTTCTTC CATSKTSYNEQFF
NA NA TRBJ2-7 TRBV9 TGTGCCAGCAGCCCGACTAACCTTATTTACGAGCAGTACTTC CASSPTNLIYEQYF
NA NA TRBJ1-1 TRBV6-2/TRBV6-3 TGTGCCAGCAGTCAGGGAACTGAAGCTTTCTTT CASSQGTEAFF
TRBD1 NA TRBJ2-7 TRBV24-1 TGTGCCACCAGTGATACGACAGGGGAGCAGTACTTC CATSDTTGEQYF
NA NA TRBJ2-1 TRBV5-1 TGCGCCAGCAGCTTGCAACAGGTCAATGAGCAGTTCTTC CASSLQQVNEQFF
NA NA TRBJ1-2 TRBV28 TGTGCCAGCAGTCCGGGACACTATTATGGCTACACCTTC CASSPGHYYGYTF
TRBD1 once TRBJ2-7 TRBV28 TGTGCCAGCAGCACGGACAGGGACAAGAATTACGAGCAGTACTTC CASSTDRDKNYEQYF
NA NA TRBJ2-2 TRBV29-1 TGCAGCGTTAAACCGGGACAAGACACCGGGGAGCTGTTTTTT CSVKPGQDTGELFF
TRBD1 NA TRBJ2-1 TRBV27 TGTGCCAGCAGTTTATGGCAGGGGGCGAACGAGCAGTTCTTC CASSLWQGANEQFF
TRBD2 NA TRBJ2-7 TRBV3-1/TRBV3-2 TGTGCCAGCAGCCAAGCGGTAGCGGGCCTGGAGCAGTACTTC CASSQAVAGLEQYF
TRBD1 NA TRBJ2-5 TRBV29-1 TGCAGCGTCGGACAGGGAATTACTACCTTTCAAGAGACCCAGTACTTC CSVGQGITTFQETQYF
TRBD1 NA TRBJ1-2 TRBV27 TGTGCCAGCAGTTTATTCGGGACAGGGGAGGCCTATGGCTACACCTTC CASSLFGTGEAYGYTF
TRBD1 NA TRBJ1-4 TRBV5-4 TGTGCCAGCAGCATGGACAGGGTTAATGAAAAACTGTTTTTT CASSMDRVNEKLFF
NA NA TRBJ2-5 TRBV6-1 TGTGCCAGCAGTGAAGGGGTAGGACAGGAGACCCAGTACTTC CASSEGVGQETQYF
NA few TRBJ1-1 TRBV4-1 TGCGCCAGCAGCCCTGAGAACCGGGGAGCTTTCTTT CASSPENRGAFF
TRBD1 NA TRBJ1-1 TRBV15 TGTGCCACCAGCAGAGCGACAGGGCGAGCTTTCTTT CATSRATGRAFF
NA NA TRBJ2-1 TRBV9 TGTGCCAGCAGCGTAGGAAGGGGATCCTACAATGAGCAGTTCTTC CASSVGRGSYNEQFF
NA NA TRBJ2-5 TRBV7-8 TGTGCCAGCAGCCAAACGCGGGAGACCCAGTACTTC CASSQTRETQYF
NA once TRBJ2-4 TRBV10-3 TGTGCCATCGGACCAGGGGTCGAGTCCAAAAACATTCAGTACTTC CAIGPGVESKNIQYF
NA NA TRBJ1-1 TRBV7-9 TGTGCCAGCAGGGACATGAACACTGAAGCTTTCTTT CASRDMNTEAFF
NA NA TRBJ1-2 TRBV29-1 TGCAGCGTTGAAGATCGGGGAGGGGGTGGCTATGGCTACACCTTC CSVEDRGGGGYGYTF
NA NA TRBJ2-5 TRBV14 TGTGCCAGCAGCTGGAATGTGGGGGCTTGGGAGACCCAGTACTTC CASSWNVGAWETQYF
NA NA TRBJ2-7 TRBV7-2 TGTGCCAGCAGCCCGTCTTCGTACGAGCAGTACTTC CASSPSSYEQYF
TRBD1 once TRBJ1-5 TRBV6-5 TGTGCCAGCAGCCGGGACAGGCAGACCAAAGAGCCCCAGCATTTT CASSRDRQTKEPQHF
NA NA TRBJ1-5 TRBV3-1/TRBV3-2 TGTGCCAGCAGCCAAGATACAGGGAACCAGCCCCAGCATTTT CASSQDTGNQPQHF
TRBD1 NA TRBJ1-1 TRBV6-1 TGTGCCAGCAGTGATAGGGGGCAAGACACTGAAGCTTTCTTT CASSDRGQDTEAFF
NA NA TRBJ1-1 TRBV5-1 TGCGCCAGCAGCTTGGCCAGGGTCAGGCGGAACACTGAAGCTTTCTTT CASSLARVRRNTEAFF
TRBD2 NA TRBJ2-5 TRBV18 TGTGCCAGCTCACCAAATCTAGCGGGGGGCGACTCCCAAGAGACCCAGTACTTC CASSPNLAGGDSQETQYF
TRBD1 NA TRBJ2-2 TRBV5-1 TGCGCCAGCAGCTTGGCCCCGACAGGGGGTAGAAACACCGGGGAGCTGTTTTTT CASSLAPTGGRNTGELFF
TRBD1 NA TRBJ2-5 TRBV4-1 TGCGCCAGCAGCCAACAGACAGGGCCAAAGACCCAGTACTTC CASSQQTGPKTQYF
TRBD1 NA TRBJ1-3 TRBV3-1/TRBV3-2 TGTGCCAGCAGCCATTCCGAGGGGGCATATGGAAACACCATATATTTT CASSHSEGAYGNTIYF
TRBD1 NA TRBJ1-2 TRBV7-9 TGTGCCAGCAGCTCCGGACAGGGCGGGGACTATGGCTACACCTTC CASSSGQGGDYGYTF
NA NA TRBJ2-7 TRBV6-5 TGTGCCAGCAGTTACATCGGACAAAGCTACGAGCAGTACTTC CASSYIGQSYEQYF
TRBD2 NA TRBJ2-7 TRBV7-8 TGTGCCAGCAGCCACGGACTAGCGGGATTTCGCGAGCAGTACTTC CASSHGLAGFREQYF
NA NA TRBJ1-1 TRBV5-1 TGCGCCAGCAGCTTGGACAATTTGAACACTGAAGCTTTCTTT CASSLDNLNTEAFF